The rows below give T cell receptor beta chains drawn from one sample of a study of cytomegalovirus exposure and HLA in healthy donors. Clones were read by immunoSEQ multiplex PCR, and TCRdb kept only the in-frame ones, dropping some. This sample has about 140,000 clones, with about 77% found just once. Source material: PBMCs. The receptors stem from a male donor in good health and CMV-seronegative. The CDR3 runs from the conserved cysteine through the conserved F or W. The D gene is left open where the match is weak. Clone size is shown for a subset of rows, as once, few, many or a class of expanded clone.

CDR3 protein: CASSVHRAGNYGYTF
V gene: TRBV9
D gene: -
CDR3 length: 15
clone size: -

CDR3 protein: CASSLTGTDNYGYTF
V gene: TRBV27
D gene: TRBD1
CDR3 length: 15
clone size: once

CDR3 protein: CASSPRATWEVEQYF
V gene: TRBV4-1
D gene: -
CDR3 length: 15
clone size: -

CDR3 protein: CATASGESSTDTQYF
V gene: TRBV15
D gene: TRBD2
CDR3 length: 15
clone size: -

CDR3 protein: CASSLGGTSITYEQYF
V gene: TRBV5-1
D gene: TRBD2
CDR3 length: 16
clone size: once

CDR3 protein: CASSFRNGAEAFF
V gene: TRBV6-5
D gene: -
CDR3 length: 13
clone size: -

CDR3 protein: CASSLGRLAGDTQYF
V gene: TRBV19
D gene: TRBD2
CDR3 length: 15
clone size: -

CDR3 protein: CASSHSNRLAGGETQYF
V gene: TRBV4-2
D gene: TRBD2
CDR3 length: 17
clone size: -

CDR3 protein: CASRTSGNTGELFF
V gene: TRBV5-1
D gene: TRBD2
CDR3 length: 14
clone size: -

CDR3 protein: CSVGQGSSMGYTF
V gene: TRBV29-1
D gene: TRBD1
CDR3 length: 13
clone size: -

CDR3 protein: CSVRLAGVYEQFF
V gene: TRBV29-1
D gene: TRBD2
CDR3 length: 13
clone size: -

CDR3 protein: CASSPRGGSTNEKLFF
V gene: TRBV7-9
D gene: -
CDR3 length: 16
clone size: -

CDR3 protein: CASNGQVNQPQHF
V gene: TRBV2
D gene: TRBD1
CDR3 length: 13
clone size: -

CDR3 protein: CASSQSGYEQYF
V gene: TRBV4-1
D gene: -
CDR3 length: 12
clone size: -

CDR3 protein: CASSVRGAGKDEQFF
V gene: TRBV18
D gene: -
CDR3 length: 15
clone size: -

CDR3 protein: CASSEGLAANNEQFF
V gene: TRBV6-4
D gene: TRBD2
CDR3 length: 15
clone size: once

CDR3 protein: CASSYQGGNTGELFF
V gene: TRBV11-2
D gene: -
CDR3 length: 15
clone size: -

CDR3 protein: CASSQKQEAGYTF
V gene: TRBV2
D gene: -
CDR3 length: 13
clone size: -

CDR3 protein: CATSRDPGGAAYEQYF
V gene: TRBV15
D gene: TRBD2
CDR3 length: 16
clone size: -

CDR3 protein: CASRGGIATDTQYF
V gene: TRBV2
D gene: -
CDR3 length: 14
clone size: -